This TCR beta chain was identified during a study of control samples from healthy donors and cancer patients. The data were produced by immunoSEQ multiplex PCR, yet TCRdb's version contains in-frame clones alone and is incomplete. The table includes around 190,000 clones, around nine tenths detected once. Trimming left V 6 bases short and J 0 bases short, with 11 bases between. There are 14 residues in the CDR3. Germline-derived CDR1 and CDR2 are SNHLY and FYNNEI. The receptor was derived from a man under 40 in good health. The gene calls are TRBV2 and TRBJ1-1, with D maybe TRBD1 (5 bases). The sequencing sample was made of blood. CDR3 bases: TGTGCCAGCAGGCCGGACATTTTGAACACTGAAGCTTTCTTT. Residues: CASRPDILNTEAFF.